Listed below are T cell receptor beta chains from one sample, sequenced in a study of blood T cell repertoires in COVID-19. Generated by immunoSEQ multiplex PCR, the TCRdb table keeps only in-frame clones and is missing some. The sample contains around 330,000 clones, more than 90% of which appear only once. The sequencing sample was made of PBMCs or T cells enriched from blood (not recorded which). These receptors were obtained from a man aged 55 to 69 who had recovered from COVID-19. Each CDR3 is given with its conserved first and last residue. Fields, in order: J gene, V gene, CDR3 protein.

>TRBJ1-2|TRBV19
CASSLDRVIYGYTF
>TRBJ2-1|TRBV21-1
CASSKGRQGNEQFF
>TRBJ1-6|TRBV18
CASSPNGDNSPLHF
>TRBJ2-5|TRBV5-1
CASSLGTSQETQYF
>TRBJ2-2|TRBV15
CATSRVLADIKLGELFF
>TRBJ1-2|TRBV5-6
CASSYYGTAGSYTF
>TRBJ2-3|TRBV11-2
CASSFGTGLLSDTQYF
>TRBJ2-7|TRBV10-3
CAIRETKSGAYEQYF
>TRBJ1-6|TRBV23-1
CASSQGRRTLDNPAHNSPLHF
>TRBJ2-3|TRBV5-1
CASSLEGPSGGTDTQYF
>TRBJ1-6|TRBV3-1/TRBV3-2
CASSQAQGLHSPLHF
>TRBJ1-2|TRBV18
CASSPRDNYGYTF
>TRBJ1-4|TRBV14
CASSPQGAREKLFF
>TRBJ1-5|TRBV27
CASSSSSRDREVTSNQPQHF
>TRBJ2-7|TRBV11-2
CASSFGRDLYEQYF
>TRBJ2-7|TRBV27
CASSNNYEQYF
>TRBJ2-5|TRBV5-1
CASSFSGETQYF
>TRBJ2-2|TRBV7-9
CASSQPQTSADHNTGELFF
>TRBJ2-1|TRBV6-2/TRBV6-3
CASSATGGPYNEQFF
>TRBJ2-7|TRBV13
CASSTRDTYEQYF
>TRBJ2-7|TRBV21-1
CASSKIIGQGGSLACGEQYF
>TRBJ2-3|TRBV24-1
CATSDIRTGDPTQYF
>TRBJ1-2|TRBV5-4
CASSFGGQGAYGYTF
>TRBJ1-2|TRBV29-1
CSVVNRGNYGYTF
>TRBJ1-1|TRBV7-9
CASSLAGGVATEAFF
>TRBJ2-1|TRBV11-2
CASSPRRGSEQFF
>TRBJ2-1|TRBV27
CASSYGSYNEQFF
>TRBJ2-5|TRBV9
CASSVGIGRRQPETQYF
>TRBJ1-2|TRBV12-3/TRBV12-4
CASRTGGLRGYTF
>TRBJ2-3|TRBV18
CASSPASGNTDTQYF
>TRBJ1-2|TRBV5-6
CASSSQALGYTF
>TRBJ1-1|TRBV7-8
CASSLVAGDTEAFF
>TRBJ2-1|TRBV6-2/TRBV6-3
CASSPLQGLAGEWSYNEQFF
>TRBJ1-5|TRBV4-1
CASSQDLRGQPQHF
>TRBJ2-7|TRBV6-5
CASSYEGYSYEQYF
>TRBJ1-2|TRBV19
CASRTGQEAGGYTF
>TRBJ1-1|TRBV24-1
CATRFTRVDQNTEAFF
>TRBJ1-4|TRBV2
CASRTGYEKLFF
>TRBJ2-1|TRBV7-2
CASSLDRGSYNEQFF
>TRBJ1-4|TRBV19
CASSTHLWSGADNEKLFF
>TRBJ2-7|TRBV7-6
CASSSQELYEQYF
>TRBJ1-2|TRBV18
CASSPEAGFVYGYTF
>TRBJ1-5|TRBV19
CASATEYSNQPQHF
>TRBJ2-1|TRBV9
CASSVVGTSVEQFF
>TRBJ1-1|TRBV6-4
CASRGTGEAFF
>TRBJ2-1|TRBV5-8
CASSLRNEQFF
>TRBJ1-3|TRBV12-3/TRBV12-4
CASRQGGGNTIYF
>TRBJ1-1|TRBV10-3
CAISEAGTEAFF